The T cell receptor (beta chain) under discussion was sequenced for a study of T cells after yellow fever vaccination. Worth noting for this clonotype: Its antigen is still unknown.

Researchers made TCR cDNA using 5'RACE template switching, and this step added a universal primer site and UMIs. TCRdb reprocessed the 5' RACE reads via MiXCR and lists one record per CDR3 protein. The repertoire holds some 260,000 distinct CDR3 sequences, with 5.2% as singletons. Whole-study findings and limits: Peaking faster, on day 5 versus 15, the secondary response was nonetheless weaker.

V was trimmed by 0 bases and J by 2 bases, leaving 13 bases between them. The CDR3 loop spans 16 amino acids. Germline assignment: CDR1 WSHSY and CDR2 SAAADI. The receptor's source is a young man who received the YFV17D yellow fever vaccine. Sequenced material: CD4+ T cells sorted from PBMCs, taken on the day of the yellow fever booster vaccination. The chain carries TRBV10-2 and TRBJ1-2; D might be TRBD1 (5 bases). CDR3 sequence reads: CASSESPGLANYGYTF. In nucleotides, the CDR3 is TGCGCCAGCAGTGAGTCGCCAGGGTTGGCAAACTATGGCTACACCTTC.